A single sample is the source of the 10 T cell receptor beta chains below, sequenced in a study of CD8+ T cells in alopecia areata. Extracted from the samples, RNA was reverse transcribed into cDNA to serve as the sequencing template. TCRdb's copy holds only in-frame clones and misses some; the assay was immunoSEQ multiplex PCR. The sample consists of approximately 140,000 clones, 82% of them appearing once. Treatment reported: oral pan-JAK inhibitor, 5-10 mg twice daily. Sequenced material: CD8+ T cells sorted from blood, taken at week 4, from a patient treated with tofacitinib. The receptors shown here come from a human donor with alopecia areata.

The J gene is TRBJ2-7, the V gene TRBV29-1; the D gene is possibly TRBD1 (5 bases). CDR1 is SQVTM and CDR2 is ANQGSEA in the germline V gene. CDR3 length: 15 residues. The V end was cut by 4 bases, the J end by 4 bases, with 20 bases between. Written as DNA, the CDR3 is TGCAGCGTTGCGTCGACAGCCGTTTCCGGGTACGAGCAGTACTTC. Its translation: CSVASTAVSGYEQYF.

The chain combines TRBV30 with TRBJ2-7; the D gene is possibly TRBD1 (6 bases). In germline, CDR1 is GTSNPN, CDR2 SVGIG (reference sequence). The CDR3 has 13 residues. V was cut by 4 bases and J by 5 bases, with 15 bases left in between. CDR3 nucleotide sequence: TGTGCCTGGAATGGTGCAGGGGCGAACGAGCAGTACTTC. Translating it yields CAWNGAGANEQYF.

V gene TRBV4-1 combines with J gene TRBJ2-7; D possibly corresponds to TRBD2 (5 bases). Germline CDR1 reads MGHRA; CDR2 reads YSYEKL. The CDR3 runs 13 residues. V gave up 1 base and J gave up 5 bases, with 9 bases separating them. CDR3: CASSQVASHEQYF. The CDR3 bases are TGCGCCAGCAGCCAAGTAGCGTCGCACGAGCAGTACTTC.

The gene calls are TRBV6-5 and TRBJ2-1; D is possibly TRBD1 (6 bases). Trimming removed 2 bases at V and 7 bases at J, with 12 bases between. Germline lookup yields CDR1 MNHEY and CDR2 SVGAGI. The CDR3 runs to 14 residues. CDR3 loop: CASSYGPGDNEQFF. In DNA form, the CDR3 reads TGTGCCAGCAGTTACGGGCCAGGGGATAATGAGCAGTTCTTC.

The rearrangement joins TRBV6-6 to TRBJ2-1; D is unresolved. Per germline, CDR1 MNHNY and CDR2 SVGAGI (reference sequence). The CDR3 loop spans 13 amino acids. The V end was cut by 2 bases, the J end by 8 bases, with 10 bases between. CDR3 nucleotide sequence: TGTGCCAGCAGTTACAGGGTTATCCATGAGCAGTTCTTC. Translated, it gives CASSYRVIHEQFF.

J is TRBJ1-2 and V is TRBV4-3; TRBD1 is a possible D gene (5 bases). The CDR3 is 14 amino acids. Germline V gene data show CDR1 as LGHNA and CDR2 as YSLEER. V gave up 5 bases and J gave up 2 bases, with 12 bases separating them. Here the CDR3 DNA reads TGCGCCAGCAGCAGGGGAGAGGGGAACTATGGCTACACCTTC. This encodes CASSRGEGNYGYTF.

Points on this clone: The sample carries other DNA sequences with the same CDR3. The genes are TRBV7-9 and TRBJ2-7; D call uncertain. This CDR3 has 12 residues. V gave up 5 bases and J gave up 3 bases, with 8 bases separating them. CDR1 SEHNR and CDR2 FQNEAQ come from the germline V gene (reference sequence). The CDR3 here is CASSLGYYEQYF. The CDR3 region has the DNA TGTGCCAGCAGCCTTGGTTACTACGAGCAGTACTTC.

The chain uses TRBV5-6 and TRBJ2-7; possibly TRBD1 for D (6 bases). The CDR3 totals 13 residues. V was shortened by 4 bases and J by 7 bases, with 15 bases between the two germline ends. Germline V lookup: CDR1 SGHDT, CDR2 YYEEEE. The CDR3 DNA follows: TGTGCCAGCAGCCCATTCGGACAGAGGGAGCAGTACTTC. It translates to CASSPFGQREQYF.

The rearrangement joins TRBV19 to TRBJ2-1, with 9 nucleotides matching TRBD1. Germline CDR1 LNHDA, CDR2 SQIVND (reference sequence). The CDR3 runs 14 residues. V shed 5 bases, J shed 8 bases, and the junction held 7 bases outside the gene matches. Written as DNA, the CDR3 is TGTGCCAGTAGTGTCGATACAGGGGGCGATGAGCAGTTCTTC. It codes for CASSVDTGGDEQFF.

This clone was counted a few times. The chain is built from TRBV27 and TRBJ2-5; TRBD1 is a possible D gene (6 bases). This CDR3 comprises 16 residues. V gave up 6 bases and J gave up 1 base, with 18 bases separating them. Germline-derived CDR1 and CDR2 are MNHEY and SMNVEV (reference sequence). CDR3 nucleotides: TGTGCCAGCAGCCTAAACAGGGAAATGGTCCAAGAGACCCAGTACTTC. Translating it yields CASSLNREMVQETQYF.